A selection of T cell receptor beta chains follows, all from one sample in a study of graft-versus-host responses after intestinal transplantation. Profiling relied on immunoSEQ multiplex PCR, and the TCRdb table lists in-frame clones only, not all of them. The sample includes 95,000 to 150,000 clones, 85% to 95% of them seen just once. The antigens these receptors bind are not known. Here the sequenced sample was unstimulated CD8+ T cells sorted from spleen or lymph node cells, taken before intestinal transplant. These receptors all come from a human donor who received an intestinal transplant. The CDR3 runs from the conserved cysteine through the conserved F or W. Each record gives: J gene, clone size, V gene, CDR3 protein. Clone size is given for some rows only: seen once, a few or many times, or a class if the clone is expanded.

TRBJ1-5 NA TRBV6-5 CASSLGSYQPQHF
TRBJ1-4 NA TRBV7-9 CASHSTNEKLFF
TRBJ1-1 few TRBV5-6 CASSELTGWTEAFF
TRBJ2-2 NA TRBV7-9 CASSRGDDTGELFF
TRBJ1-1 NA TRBV9 CASSGLWGTEAFF
TRBJ2-7 once TRBV6-1 CASSETPPPLAESYEQYF
TRBJ2-7 NA TRBV7-6 CASPPSLGGPTYEQYF
TRBJ2-1 NA TRBV5-1 CASGRGLAAYNEQFF
TRBJ2-7 NA TRBV4-1 CASSQGLNSYEQYF
TRBJ2-7 once TRBV2 CASIPAGGLSSYEQYF
TRBJ1-1 NA TRBV28 CASSLVPGGNTEAFF
TRBJ2-7 NA TRBV9 CASSATSGYEQYF
TRBJ2-2 NA TRBV27 CASSFSGRTGELFF
TRBJ2-1 NA TRBV2 CASSDEGGNYNEQFF
TRBJ2-3 NA TRBV13 CASSSRTGRTDTQYF
TRBJ2-7 NA TRBV7-3 CASSLTGTDYDEQYF
TRBJ1-6 NA TRBV28 CASSWGAGDSPLHF
TRBJ2-1 NA TRBV4-3 CASSYGLRGLASNEQFF
TRBJ1-3 NA TRBV29-1 CSVKVLNANSGNTIYF
TRBJ2-7 NA TRBV30 CAYTDTRSYEQYF
TRBJ2-2 NA TRBV6-6 CASSLTGGSGELFF
TRBJ2-7 NA TRBV13 CASSLRGDRNSYEQYF
TRBJ1-5 NA TRBV28 CASSLQGARNQPQHF
TRBJ1-1 NA TRBV4-2 CASSQRTGQGAAEAFF
TRBJ2-6 NA TRBV10-3 CAISGGVPRANVLTF